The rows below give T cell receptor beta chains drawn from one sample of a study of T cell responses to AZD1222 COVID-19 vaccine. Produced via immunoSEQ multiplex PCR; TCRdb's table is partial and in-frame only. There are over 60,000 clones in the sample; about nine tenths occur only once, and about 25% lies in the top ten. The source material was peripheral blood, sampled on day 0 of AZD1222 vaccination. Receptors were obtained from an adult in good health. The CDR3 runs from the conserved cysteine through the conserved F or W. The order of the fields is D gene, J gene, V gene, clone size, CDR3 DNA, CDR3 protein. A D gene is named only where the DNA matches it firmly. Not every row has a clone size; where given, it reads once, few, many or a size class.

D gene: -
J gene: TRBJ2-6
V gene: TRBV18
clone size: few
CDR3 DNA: TGTGCCAGCTCACCACCTATGGACAGCTCTGGGGCCAACGTCCTGACTTTC
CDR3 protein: CASSPPMDSSGANVLTF

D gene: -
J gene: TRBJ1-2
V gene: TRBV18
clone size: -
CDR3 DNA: TGTGCCAGCTCACCCCCGGTGCCGCAGCTTCTTAGAGGCTACACCTTC
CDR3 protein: CASSPPVPQLLRGYTF

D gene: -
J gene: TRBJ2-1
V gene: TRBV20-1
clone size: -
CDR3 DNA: TGCAGTGCTCAAGGTGTGGATGAGCAGTTCTTC
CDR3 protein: CSAQGVDEQFF

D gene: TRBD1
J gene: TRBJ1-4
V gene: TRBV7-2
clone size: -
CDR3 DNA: TGTGCCAGCAGCGTCACAGGGGGCGCCGGTGAAAAACTGTTTTTT
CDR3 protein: CASSVTGGAGEKLFF

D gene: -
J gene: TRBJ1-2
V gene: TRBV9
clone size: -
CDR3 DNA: TGTGCCAGCAGCGTAACGGCAGGGGTAGACTATGGCTACACCTTC
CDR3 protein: CASSVTAGVDYGYTF

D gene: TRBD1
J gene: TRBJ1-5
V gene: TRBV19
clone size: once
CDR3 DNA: TGTGCCAGTACCGAGACAGGGAGATACAATCAGCCCCAGCATTTT
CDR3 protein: CASTETGRYNQPQHF

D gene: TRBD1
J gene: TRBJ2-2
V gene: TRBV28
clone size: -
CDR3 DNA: TGTGCCAGCAGCTCGGACAGGGGGTCGAACACCGGGGAGCTGTTTTTT
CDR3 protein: CASSSDRGSNTGELFF

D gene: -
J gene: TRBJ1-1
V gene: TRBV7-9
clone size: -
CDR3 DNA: TGTGCCAGCAGGATGGGGGCAGGAACTGAAGCTTTCTTT
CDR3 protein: CASRMGAGTEAFF

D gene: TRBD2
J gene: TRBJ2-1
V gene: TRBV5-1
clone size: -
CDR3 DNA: TGCGCCAGCAGCTTGAGCCTAGCGGGGGGGGATGAGCAGTTCTTC
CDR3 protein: CASSLSLAGGDEQFF

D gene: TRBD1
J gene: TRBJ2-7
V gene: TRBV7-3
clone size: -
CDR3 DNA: TGTGCCAGCAGCCCCGTTTCCGGGACAGGGGGACACGAGCAGTACTTC
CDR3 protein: CASSPVSGTGGHEQYF

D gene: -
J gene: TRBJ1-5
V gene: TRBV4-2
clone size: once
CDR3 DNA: TGTGCCAGCAGCCAAGACCAGGGGCGAGTGGATCAGCCCCAGCATTTT
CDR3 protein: CASSQDQGRVDQPQHF

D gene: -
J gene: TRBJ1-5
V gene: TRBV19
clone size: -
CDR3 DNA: TGTGCCAGTAGTCGTTCCCCCGTCGGGACTCATAATCAGCCCCAGCATTTT
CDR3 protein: CASSRSPVGTHNQPQHF

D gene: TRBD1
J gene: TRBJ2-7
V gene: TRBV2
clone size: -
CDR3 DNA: TGTGCCAGCAGGACATACAGGGGACCGTCCTACGAGCAGTACTTC
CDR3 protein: CASRTYRGPSYEQYF

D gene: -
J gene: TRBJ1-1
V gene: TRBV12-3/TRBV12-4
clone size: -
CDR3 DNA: TGTGCCACGCGAGCTGAAGCTTTCTTT
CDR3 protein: CATRAEAFF

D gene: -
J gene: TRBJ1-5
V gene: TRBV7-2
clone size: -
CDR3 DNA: TGTGCCAGCAGCTTATCACAGGGCAATCAGCCCCAGCATTTT
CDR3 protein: CASSLSQGNQPQHF

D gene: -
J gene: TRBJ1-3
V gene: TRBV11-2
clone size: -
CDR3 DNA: TGTGCCAGCAGCTTAGCTCTTCCTCCGGGACGGAACTCTGGAAACACCATATATTTT
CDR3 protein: CASSLALPPGRNSGNTIYF

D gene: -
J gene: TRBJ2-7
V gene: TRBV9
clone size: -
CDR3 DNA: TGTGCCAGCAACGTAGCAGGGTACTCCTACGAGCAGTACTTC
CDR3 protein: CASNVAGYSYEQYF

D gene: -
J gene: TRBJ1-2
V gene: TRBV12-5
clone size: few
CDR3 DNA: TGTGCTAGTGGTTTGGGACTTAACTATGGCTACACCTTC
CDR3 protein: CASGLGLNYGYTF

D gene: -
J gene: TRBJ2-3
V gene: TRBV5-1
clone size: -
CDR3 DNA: TGCGCCAGCAGCTCCAGTACAGGGAACAGAGTGAGCACAGATACGCAGTATTTT
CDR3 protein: CASSSSTGNRVSTDTQYF